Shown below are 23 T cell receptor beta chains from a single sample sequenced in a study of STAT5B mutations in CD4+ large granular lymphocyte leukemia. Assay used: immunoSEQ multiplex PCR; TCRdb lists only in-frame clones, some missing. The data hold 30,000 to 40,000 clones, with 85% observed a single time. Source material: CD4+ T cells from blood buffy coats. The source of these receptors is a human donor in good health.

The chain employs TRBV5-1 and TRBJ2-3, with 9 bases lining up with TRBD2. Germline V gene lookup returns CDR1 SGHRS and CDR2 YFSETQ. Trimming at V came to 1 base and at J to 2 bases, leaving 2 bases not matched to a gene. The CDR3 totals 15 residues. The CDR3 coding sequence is TGCGCCAGCAGCTTGCAGCGGGGGGACACAGATACGCAGTATTTT. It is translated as CASSLQRGDTDTQYF.

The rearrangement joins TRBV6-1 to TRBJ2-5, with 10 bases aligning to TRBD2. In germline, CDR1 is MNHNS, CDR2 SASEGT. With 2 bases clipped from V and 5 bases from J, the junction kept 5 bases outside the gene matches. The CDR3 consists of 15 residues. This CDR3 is CASSESSGSVETQYF. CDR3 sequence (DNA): TGTGCCAGCAGTGAATCTAGCGGGAGTGTGGAGACCCAGTACTTC.

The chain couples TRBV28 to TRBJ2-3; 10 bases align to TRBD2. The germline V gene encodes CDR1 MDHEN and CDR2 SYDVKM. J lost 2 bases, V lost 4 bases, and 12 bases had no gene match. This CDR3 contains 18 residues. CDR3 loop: CASSSPVSLAGDTDTQYF. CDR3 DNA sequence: TGTGCCAGCAGTTCCCCAGTTTCCCTAGCGGGGGACACAGATACGCAGTATTTT.

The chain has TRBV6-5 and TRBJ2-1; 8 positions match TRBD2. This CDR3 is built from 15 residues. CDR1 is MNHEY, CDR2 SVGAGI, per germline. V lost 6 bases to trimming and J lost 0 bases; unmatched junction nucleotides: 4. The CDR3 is CASRAGGSSYNEQFF. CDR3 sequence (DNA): TGTGCCAGCAGGGCGGGAGGCTCCTCCTACAATGAGCAGTTCTTC.

CDR3 nucleotides: TGTGCCAGCAGCGTTCAGGGTAATTCACCCCTCCACTTT. It translates to CASSVQGNSPLHF. The V gene is TRBV9, the J gene TRBJ1-6; D might be TRBD1 (5 bases). The CDR3 length is 13 residues. V lost 2 bases, J lost 6 bases, and 6 bases lay in between. Germline V CDR1 and CDR2: SGDLS, YYNGEE.

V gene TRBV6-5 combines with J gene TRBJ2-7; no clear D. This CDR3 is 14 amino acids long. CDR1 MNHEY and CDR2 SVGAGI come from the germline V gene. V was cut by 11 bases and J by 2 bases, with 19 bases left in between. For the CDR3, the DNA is TGTGCCTCTCGTAGGGCGACCCGAGCCTACGAGCAGTACTTC. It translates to CASRRATRAYEQYF.

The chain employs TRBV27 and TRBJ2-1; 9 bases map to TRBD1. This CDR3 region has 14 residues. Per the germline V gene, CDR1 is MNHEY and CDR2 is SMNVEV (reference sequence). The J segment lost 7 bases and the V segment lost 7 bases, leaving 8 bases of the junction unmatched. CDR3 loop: CASTTGQGWNEQFF. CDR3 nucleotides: TGTGCCAGCACCACCGGACAGGGGTGGAATGAGCAGTTCTTC.

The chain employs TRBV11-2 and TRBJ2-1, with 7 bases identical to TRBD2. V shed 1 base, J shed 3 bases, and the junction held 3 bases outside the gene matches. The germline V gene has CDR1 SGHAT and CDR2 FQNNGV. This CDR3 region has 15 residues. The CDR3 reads CASSLGGGGYNEQFF. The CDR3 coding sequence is TGTGCCAGCAGCTTAGGTGGCGGGGGCTACAATGAGCAGTTCTTC.

CDR3 sequence: CASTRRTDTQYF. CDR3 bases: TGTGCCAGCACCAGGAGGACAGATACGCAGTATTTT. The J gene is TRBJ2-3, the V gene TRBV28, with D tentatively TRBD2 (5 bases). Germline V gene lookup returns CDR1 MDHEN and CDR2 SYDVKM. Trimming took 7 bases from V and 3 from J, leaving 8 bases between them. The CDR3 length is 12 residues. The variable domain in full, with the rest retrieved from reference TRBV28 and TRBJ2-3, is DVKVTQSSRYLVKRTGEKVFLECVQDMDHENMFWYRQDPGLGLRLIYFSYDVKMKEKGDIPEGYSVSREKKERFSLILESASTNQTSMYLCASTRRTDTQYFGPGTRLTVL.

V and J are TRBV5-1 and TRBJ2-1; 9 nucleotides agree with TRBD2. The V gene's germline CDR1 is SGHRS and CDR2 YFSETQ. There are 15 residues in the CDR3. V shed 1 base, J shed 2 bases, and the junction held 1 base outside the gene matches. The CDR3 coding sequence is TGCGCCAGCAGCTTGCCTAGCGGGGCCTACAATGAGCAGTTCTTC. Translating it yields CASSLPSGAYNEQFF. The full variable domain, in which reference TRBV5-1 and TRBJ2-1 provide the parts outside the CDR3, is KAGVTQTPRYLIKTRGQQVTLSCSPISGHRSVSWYQQTPGQGLQFLFEYFSETQRNKGNFPGRFSGRQFSNSRSEMNVSTLELGDSALYLCASSLPSGAYNEQFFGPGTRLTVL.

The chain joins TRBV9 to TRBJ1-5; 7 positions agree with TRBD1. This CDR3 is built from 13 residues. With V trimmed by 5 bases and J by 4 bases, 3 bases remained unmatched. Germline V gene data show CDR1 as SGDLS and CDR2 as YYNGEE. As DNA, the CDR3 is TGTGCCAGCAGTCCCAGGGGGAATCAGCCCCAGCATTTT. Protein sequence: CASSPRGNQPQHF. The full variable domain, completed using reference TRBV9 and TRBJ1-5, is DSGVTQTPKHLITATGQRVTLRCSPRSGDLSVYWYQQSLDQGLQFLIQYYNGEERAKGNILERFSAQQFPDLHSELNLSSLELGDSALYFCASSPRGNQPQHFGDGTRLSIL.

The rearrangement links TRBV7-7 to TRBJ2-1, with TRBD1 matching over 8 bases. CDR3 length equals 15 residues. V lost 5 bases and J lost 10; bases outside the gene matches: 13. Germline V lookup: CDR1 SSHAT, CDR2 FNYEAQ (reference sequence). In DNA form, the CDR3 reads TGTGCCAGCAGCCACTATGGACAGGGCATCAGGGAGCAGTTCTTC. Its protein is CASSHYGQGIREQFF.

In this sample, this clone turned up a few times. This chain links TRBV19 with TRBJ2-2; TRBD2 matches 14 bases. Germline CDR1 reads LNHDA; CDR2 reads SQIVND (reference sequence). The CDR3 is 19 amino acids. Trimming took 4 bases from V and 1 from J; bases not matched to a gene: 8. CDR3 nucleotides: TGTGCCAGTAGTACCCAGGGACTAGCGGGGGACTTGAACACCGGGGAGCTGTTTTTT. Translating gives CASSTQGLAGDLNTGELFF.

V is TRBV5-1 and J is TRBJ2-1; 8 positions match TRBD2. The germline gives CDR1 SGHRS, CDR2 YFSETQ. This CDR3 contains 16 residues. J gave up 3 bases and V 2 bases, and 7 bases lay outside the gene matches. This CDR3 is CASSFLSGGLYNEQFF. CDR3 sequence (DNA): TGCGCCAGCAGCTTTCTAAGCGGGGGCCTCTACAATGAGCAGTTCTTC.

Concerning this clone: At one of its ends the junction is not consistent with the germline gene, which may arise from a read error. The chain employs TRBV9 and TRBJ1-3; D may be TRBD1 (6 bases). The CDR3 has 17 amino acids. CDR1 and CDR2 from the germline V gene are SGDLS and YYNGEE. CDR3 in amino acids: CAGSPSGDNYSGNTIYF. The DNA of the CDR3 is TGTGCCGGCAGCCCCTCGGGGGACAACTACTCTGGAAACACCATATATTTT.

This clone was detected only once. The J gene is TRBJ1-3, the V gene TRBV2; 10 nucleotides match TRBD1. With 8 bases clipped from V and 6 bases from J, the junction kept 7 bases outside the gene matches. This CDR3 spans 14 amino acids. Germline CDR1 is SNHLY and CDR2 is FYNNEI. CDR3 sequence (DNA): TGTGCCAGCGTCGAAGGGACAGGGGCAAACACCATATATTTT. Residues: CASVEGTGANTIYF.

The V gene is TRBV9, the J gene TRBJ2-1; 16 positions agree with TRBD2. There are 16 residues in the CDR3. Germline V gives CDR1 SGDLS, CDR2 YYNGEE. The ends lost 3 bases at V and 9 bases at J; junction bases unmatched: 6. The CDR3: CASSGSGTSGRAEQFF. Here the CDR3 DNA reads TGTGCCAGCAGCGGCTCCGGGACTAGCGGGAGGGCTGAGCAGTTCTTC.

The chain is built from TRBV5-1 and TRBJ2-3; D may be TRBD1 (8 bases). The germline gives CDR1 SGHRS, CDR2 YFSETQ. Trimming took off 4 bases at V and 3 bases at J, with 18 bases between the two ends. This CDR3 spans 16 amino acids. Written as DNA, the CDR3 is TGCGCCAGCAGCCCAGACAGGGGAGGGGTAACAGATACGCAGTATTTT. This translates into CASSPDRGGVTDTQYF. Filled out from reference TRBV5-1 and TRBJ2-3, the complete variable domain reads KAGVTQTPRYLIKTRGQQVTLSCSPISGHRSVSWYQQTPGQGLQFLFEYFSETQRNKGNFPGRFSGRQFSNSRSEMNVSTLELGDSALYLCASSPDRGGVTDTQYFGPGTRLTVL.

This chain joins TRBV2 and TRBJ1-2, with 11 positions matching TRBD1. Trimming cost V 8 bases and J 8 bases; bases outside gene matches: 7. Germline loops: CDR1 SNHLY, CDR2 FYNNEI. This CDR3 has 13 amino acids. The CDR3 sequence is CASRGQGAIGYTF. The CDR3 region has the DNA TGTGCCAGCCGCGGACAGGGGGCGATCGGCTACACCTTC. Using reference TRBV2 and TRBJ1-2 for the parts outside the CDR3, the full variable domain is EPEVTQTPSHQVTQMGQEVILRCVPISNHLYFYWYRQILGQKVEFLVSFYNNEISEKSEIFDDQFSVERPDGSNFTLKIRSTKLEDSAMYFCASRGQGAIGYTFGSGTRLTVV.

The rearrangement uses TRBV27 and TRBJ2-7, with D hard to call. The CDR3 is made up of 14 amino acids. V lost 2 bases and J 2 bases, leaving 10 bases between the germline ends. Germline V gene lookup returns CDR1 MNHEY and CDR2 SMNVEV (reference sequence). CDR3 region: CASSLQPSPYEQYF. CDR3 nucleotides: TGTGCCAGCAGTTTACAGCCCAGTCCCTACGAGCAGTACTTC.

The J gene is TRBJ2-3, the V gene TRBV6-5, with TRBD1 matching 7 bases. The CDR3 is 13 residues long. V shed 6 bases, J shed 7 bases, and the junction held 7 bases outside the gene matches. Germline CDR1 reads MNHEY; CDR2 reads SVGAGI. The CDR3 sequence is CASRLDRAYTQYF. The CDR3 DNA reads TGTGCCAGCAGGCTAGACAGGGCATATACGCAGTATTTT.

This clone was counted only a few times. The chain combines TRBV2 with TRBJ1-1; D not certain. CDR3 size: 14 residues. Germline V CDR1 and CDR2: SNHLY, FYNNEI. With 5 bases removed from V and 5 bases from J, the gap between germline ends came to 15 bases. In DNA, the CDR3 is TGTGCCAGCAGTTCCGGGGTAATCGGAACTGAAGCTTTCTTT. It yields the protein CASSSGVIGTEAFF.

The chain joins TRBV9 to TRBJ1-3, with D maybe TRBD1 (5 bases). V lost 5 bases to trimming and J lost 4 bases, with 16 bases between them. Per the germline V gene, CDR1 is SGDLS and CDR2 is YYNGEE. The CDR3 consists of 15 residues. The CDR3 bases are TGTGCCAGCAGGAGAGCTGGGGCGGAGGGAAACACCATATATTTT. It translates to CASRRAGAEGNTIYF.